The T cell receptor beta chain described here comes from a study of cytomegalovirus exposure and HLA in healthy donors (dated by TCRdb to about 2017). Study-level background: According to an earlier analysis of 587 of the donors, about 180 million T cells yielded some 120 million unique TCR beta sequences and about 280 Gb of sequence data. On average, around 230,000 unique TCR beta nucleotide sequences were sequenced per donor among roughly 430 genotyped donors of the cohort, with roughly a sixth of those sequences being non-productive. An early release that covered several hundred HLA-typed donors contained approximately 290 gigabases of sequencing data and approximately 85 million unique TCR sequences. In addition to the first cohort of roughly 700 subjects, a separate validation cohort of some 120 different subjects was used. To decide whether each TCR beta V gene segment behaved as functional or pseudogenic, an earlier analysis of nearly 600 of the donors relied on high-throughput TCR beta sequencing. The later analysis used no new phenotypic data to find candidate immune exposures, relying instead on TCR beta sequences and their occurrence across donors. The aim of the study was to test whether cataloging public T cell receptors could identify signatures of past pathogen exposure. About five DR-DQ haplotypes were treated as single units for association and clustering because of strong linkage in the cohort. The number of donors typed differed by locus, with 629-630 for A, B, C, DRB1 and DQB1, around 560 for DQA1, about 610 for DPA1, and some 470 for DPB1. To predict cytomegalovirus infection status, the study combined high-throughput TCR immunosequencing, statistical association of individual TCRs with disease status, and machine learning. Donor age, sex, ethnicity and CMV serostatus were compiled alongside the repertoire data. In a later analysis, previously published TCR beta repertoires from several hundred donors were re-analyzed and high-resolution HLA genotyping was added so that TCR occurrence patterns could be studied. Among the approximately 400 genotyped donors, more than 70% belonged to the genetic ancestry cluster associated with self-reported Caucasian donors. Every repertoire in the discovery cohort had been generated on one and the same sequencing platform. The T cell repertoires of 666 subjects were profiled by immunosequencing and related to cytomegalovirus serostatus. Class I and class II HLA loci were covered by the typing at four-digit resolution. A later genetic analysis used genome-wide SNP genotypes for about 65% of the 666 donors, treating that subset as a discovery cohort.

Of note for this clone: The target of this receptor is not known. No quality values exist for individual bases; no much larger clone is one base distant.

Summary of the overall study and its limitations: Most TCR sequences were seen in very few donors, while some public TCRs were found in many individuals. Over 15 rarely observed V segments, including chromosome 9 orphons, were excluded from the earlier analysis of just under 600 of the donors because counts were too low. The classifier was reported to diagnose cytomegalovirus status with high specificity and sensitivity in both the original cohort and the validation cohort. According to a later analysis, TCR association rates differed among HLA loci, with DRB1 alleles showing the most associated TCRs and HLA-C alleles showing the fewest. In a later genetic analysis, a missense DCLRE1C variant was associated with V-gene and J-gene trimming of TCR beta chains, and the association was replicated in an independent cohort. Specific HLA alleles were associated with 16,951 TCR beta sequences at a false discovery rate of 0.05 in a later analysis. The only immune exposure information available for the cohort was CMV serostatus. This cohort had only TCR beta chains sequenced, and the lack of alpha or paired-chain data limited which features could be detected. According to the authors, the approach could potentially be generalized to other disease states and immunological phenotypes. Sequencing depth was assumed to be roughly uniform across donors in the presence/absence analyses, though that assumption may not hold. A further reported finding was that TCR beta sequences accurately predicted the HLA-A and HLA-B alleles for most subjects in the first cohort. Because HLA typing was missing for some donors at each locus, association tests included only the typed subset. Assigning TCR associations to individual alleles was difficult when HLA alleles, especially DR and DQ, strongly co-occurred. A later analysis reported that several top co-occurrence clusters appeared linked to parvovirus B19, influenza, CMV and Epstein-Barr virus. A cluster of highly shared sequence variants was judged likely to be a technical artifact of the sequencing pipeline. In an earlier analysis of around 600 of the donors, most TCR beta V segments appeared in productive rearrangements about 90% or about 30% of the time, broadly matching IMGT annotations. A few of the identified cytomegalovirus-associated TCR beta chains were confirmed in vitro to be specific for cytomegalovirus antigens. A later analysis found that most CMV-associated TCR beta chains appeared HLA-restricted, with HLA associations seemingly driven largely by CMV exposure. A later genetic analysis reported fewer N-insertions in productive TCRs among donors in an Asian-associated ancestry cluster than the roughly 670-donor mean. A later analysis found that HLA-associated TCR beta chains were more clonally expanded and had lower generation probabilities than equally common non-associated chains. Linkage disequilibrium might explain the correlated functional status among segregating V segments, but an unknown experimental factor could not be excluded. Some IMGT-functional V segments, including TRBV6-2 and TRBV6-3, could not be told apart with the 87-base-pair reads, so those segments were excluded. A total of 150 to 200 TCR beta chains were listed by the study as associated with cytomegalovirus.

The cohort consisted of more than 650 healthy bone marrow donors. All cohort members were sampled while nominally healthy, although unrecorded immune exposures were likely present. The donor tested CMV seronegative and was one of the 352 seronegative cohort members. Every donor gave a peripheral blood sample, and the peripheral blood mononuclear cells from that sample were used for TCR beta sequencing. The Qiagen DNeasy Blood Extraction Kit was used to extract genomic DNA from the blood cell samples. V lost 4 bases and J lost 2 bases, and the count of bases not matched to a germline gene is 13. From the cysteine through the phenylalanine, the CDR3 covers 17 amino acids. Just the 51-base CDR3 DNA is kept, in frame starting at base 1. Via the germline V gene, CDR1 is SGHDT and CDR2 YYEEEE. To prepare the library, the immunoSEQ multiplex PCR assay was applied. For the multiplex PCR, a mixture combining 60 forward primers for TCR Vbeta segments and 13 reverse primers for TCR Jbeta segments was used. The CDR3 region of rearranged TCR beta genes was amplified from genomic DNA by a multiplex PCR assay. Amplified TCR beta libraries were sequenced as 87-base-pair reads on the Illumina HiSeq System. The original methods were these. In a later analysis, 70 million to 95 million unique TCR beta chains were counted across the roughly 700 repertoires, and some 10 million of these chains were shared by at least two donors. Raw reads were error-corrected and collapsed into unique sequences by a nearest-neighbor algorithm in which closely related sequences were merged to remove PCR and sequencing errors. V, D and J gene segments were assigned by aligning CDR3 sequences to IMGT reference sequences. For a sequence to be retained, a match of at least six nucleotides was required to both a V gene segment and a J gene segment. A rearrangement counted as productive if the CDR3 had no stop codons and remained in frame with V and J, and every other rearrangement counted as non-productive. CDR3 was defined by IMGT convention, running from the second conserved V-encoded cysteine to the conserved J-encoded phenylalanine. Sequences without an unambiguous match to a single V gene segment were excluded from the earlier analysis of several hundred of the donors. In an earlier analysis of approximately 590 of the donors, a V segment was called functional when productive rearrangements were above 56.7%, and segregating when the standard deviation between donors exceeded 5%. A statistical classification framework was built for diagnosing cytomegalovirus status from the catalog of TCR beta chain sequences. V and J gene assignment, in a later analysis, came from comparing TCR nucleotide sequences with IMGT/GENE-DB human TR gene sequences. A later analysis assigned CDR3 sequences and most-parsimonious VDJ recombination scenarios with the TCRdist pipeline. In a later analysis, every TCR beta chain was defined by the combination of its CDR3 amino acid sequence and its V-gene family, and reads without a unique V-gene family were dropped. To address suspected cross-contamination and a sequencing artifact, a later analysis removed a few hundred highly shared, low-generation-probability nucleotide sequences. In a later analysis, a clonal expansion index was calculated for each public chain from normalized within-repertoire ranks of inferred template counts. Generation probabilities in a later analysis came from a VDJ recombination model fitted to out-of-frame rearrangements, and those results were checked against IGoR. Hypergeometric tests were used in a later analysis to score TCR-TCR, TCR-HLA and TCR-CMV co-occurrence, with a repertoire-size bias correction applied to the TCR pairs. False discovery rates were estimated in a later analysis by permuting HLA or CMV assignments 20 times. In a later analysis, co-occurring TCRs were grouped with DBSCAN, and TCRdist sequence similarity was added when clustering was performed within HLA-allele-positive subsets. Repertoires with fewer than 30,000 or more than 120,000 public chains, plus five repertoires with anomalous nucleotide sharing, were excluded from co-occurrence clustering. TCRdb mirrors the immuneACCESS table, restricted to in-frame sequences. Some clones are absent from its copies; in checked studies, under half trace to an unresolved V gene, and the reason for the others is unknown. The V and J calls and clone size are taken from that table; D and trimming were inferred from the DNA. The sample table shows 83,000 or so clones, and roughly four fifths are seen once. 1.9% of the sample rests with the top ten.

This TCR derives from a woman younger than 45 in good health and CMV-seronegative. Sequenced sample: PBMCs. The rearrangement combines TRBV5-6 with TRBJ2-5; TRBD2 agrees with 8 junctional bases. The CDR3 reads as follows: CASSPPPREGLQETQYF. The nucleotide sequence is given as TGTGCCAGCAGCCCCCCGCCACGGGAGGGCCTGCAAGAGACCCAGTACTTC.